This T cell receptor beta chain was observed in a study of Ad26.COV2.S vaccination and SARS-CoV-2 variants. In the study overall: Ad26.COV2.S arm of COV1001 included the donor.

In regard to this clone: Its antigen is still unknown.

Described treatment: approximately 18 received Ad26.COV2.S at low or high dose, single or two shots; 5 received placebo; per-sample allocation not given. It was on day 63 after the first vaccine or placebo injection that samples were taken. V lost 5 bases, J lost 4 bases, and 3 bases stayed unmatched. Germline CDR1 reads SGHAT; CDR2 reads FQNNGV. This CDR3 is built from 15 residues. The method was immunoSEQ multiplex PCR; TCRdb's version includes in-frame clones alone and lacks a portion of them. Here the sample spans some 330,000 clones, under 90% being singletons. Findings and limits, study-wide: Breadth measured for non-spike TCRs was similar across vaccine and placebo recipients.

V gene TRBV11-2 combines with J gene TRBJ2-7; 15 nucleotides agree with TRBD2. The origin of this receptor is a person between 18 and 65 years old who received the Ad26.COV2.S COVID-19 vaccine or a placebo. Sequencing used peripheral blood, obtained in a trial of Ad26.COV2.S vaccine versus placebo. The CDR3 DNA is TGTGCCAGCAGCGACGGGACTAGCGGGAGGTACGAGCAGTACGTC. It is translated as CASSDGTSGRYEQYV.